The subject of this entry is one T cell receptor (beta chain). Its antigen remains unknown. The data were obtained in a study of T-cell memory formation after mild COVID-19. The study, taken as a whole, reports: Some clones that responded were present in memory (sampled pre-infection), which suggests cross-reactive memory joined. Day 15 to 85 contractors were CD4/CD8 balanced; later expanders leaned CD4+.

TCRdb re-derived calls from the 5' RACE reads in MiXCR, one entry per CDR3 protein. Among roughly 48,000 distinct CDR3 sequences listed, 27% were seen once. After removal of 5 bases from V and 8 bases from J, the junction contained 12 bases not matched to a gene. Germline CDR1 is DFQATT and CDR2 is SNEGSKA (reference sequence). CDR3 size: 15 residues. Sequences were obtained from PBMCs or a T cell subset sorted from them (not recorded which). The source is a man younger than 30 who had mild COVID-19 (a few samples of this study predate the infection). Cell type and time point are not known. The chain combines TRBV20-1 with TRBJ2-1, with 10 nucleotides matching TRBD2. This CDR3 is CSAGTSDRPWDEQFF. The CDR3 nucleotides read TGCAGTGCTGGGACTAGCGACCGACCTTGGGATGAGCAGTTCTTC.